Each of the 6 T cell receptor beta chains below was sequenced from the same sample in a study of blood T cell repertoires in COVID-19. Method: immunoSEQ multiplex PCR; TCRdb's copy keeps in-frame clones and lacks some. In the table there are more than 55,000 clones, 80% to 95% of which are singletons. Sequencing was performed on peripheral blood. The origin of the receptors is a man aged 45-65 years with active COVID-19.

This chain uses TRBV5-5 with TRBJ1-2; 7 bases map to TRBD1. The CDR3 extends over 14 amino acids. Germline V gene lookup returns CDR1 SGHKS and CDR2 YYEKEE (reference sequence). The ends lost 4 bases at V and 2 bases at J; junction bases unmatched: 5. The CDR3 protein is CASSQGVTNYGYTF. CDR3 nucleotide sequence: TGTGCCAGCAGCCAGGGGGTTACCAACTATGGCTACACCTTC. Full variable domain (remainder filled in from reference TRBV5-5 and TRBJ1-2): DAGVTQSPTHLIKTRGQQVTLRCSPISGHKSVSWYQQVLGQGPQFIFQYYEKEERGRGNFPDRFSARQFPNYSSELNVNALLLGDSALYLCASSQGVTNYGYTFGSGTRLTVV.

This clone was recorded only once. The CDR3 is CSVGTGNQPQHF. CDR3 in DNA: TGCAGCGTCGGGACAGGGAATCAGCCCCAGCATTTT. This sequence joins TRBV29-1 and TRBJ1-5; TRBD1 agrees at 9 bases. CDR3 size: 12 residues. The germline V gene has CDR1 SQVTM and CDR2 ANQGSEA. J was trimmed by 4 bases and V by 6 bases; bases with no gene match: 1.

The chain is built from TRBV6-5 and TRBJ1-2; tentatively, D is TRBD1 (5 bases). Germline CDR1 reads MNHEY; CDR2 reads SVGAGI. V lost 6 bases and J 4 bases, leaving 6 bases between the germline ends. The CDR3 spans 11 residues. CDR3 protein: CASRGAYGYTF. CDR3 sequence (DNA): TGTGCCAGCAGAGGGGCCTATGGCTACACCTTC.

V usage is TRBV18 and J usage is TRBJ2-1; TRBD2 aligns across 10 bases. CDR1 and CDR2 from the germline V gene are KGHSH and LQKENI. V lost 3 bases, J lost 1 base, and 6 bases stayed unmatched. The CDR3 has 17 residues. CDR3 sequence reads: CASSPPSGSRSYNEQFF. The CDR3 nucleotides read TGTGCCAGCTCACCTCCTAGCGGGAGTCGGTCCTACAATGAGCAGTTCTTC.

The chain uses TRBV5-1 and TRBJ2-1, with TRBD2 matching over 14 bases. With 4 bases clipped from V and 0 bases from J, the junction kept 12 bases outside the gene matches. CDR1 and CDR2 (germline): SGHRS, YFSETQ. This CDR3 is built from 20 residues. The CDR3, as DNA: TGCGCCAGCAGCAGACTAGGACTAGCGGGGGGTAAAAACTCCTACAATGAGCAGTTCTTC. Its protein product is CASSRLGLAGGKNSYNEQFF.

This chain uses TRBV6-1 with TRBJ1-6; D possibly corresponds to TRBD1 (5 bases). Germline V gene data show CDR1 as MNHNS and CDR2 as SASEGT. This CDR3 spans 16 amino acids. The ends were cut back, 2 bases at V and 10 bases at J, with 18 bases in the middle. The CDR3 coding sequence is TGTGCCAGCAGTGAAACCACCCCCGGGGGATACTCACCCCTCCACTTT. Translation gives CASSETTPGGYSPLHF.